This TCR beta chain was retrieved from a study of molecular identifiers for immune sequencing clone quantification (dated by TCRdb to 2016 to 2018). Looking at the study overall: For a replicate experiment, the RNA from either approximately 20,000 or 100,000 naive CD8 T cells was divided into five aliquots, and four of those aliquots went on to sequencing. CD8 T cells were used in a methods study to benchmark molecular-identifier clustering-based TCR repertoire sequencing (MIDCIRS) and TCR RNA copy counting. Broader findings and caveats from the paper: Naive libraries contained spiked-in Jurkat TCR RNA (approximately 10 copies' worth), which is not part of the donor repertoire. Spiked-in Jurkat TCR RNA equal to a single cell's worth was reported to be detectable even within 1,100,000 naive CD8 T cells. The sizes of highly expanded clones could end up underestimated when identical TCR molecules share a barcode. In CMV-specific effector cells, clones with more than 20 RNA copies accounted for over 97% of molecules, whereas in naive cells such clones accounted for under 1%. When barcode sub-clustering was not used, chimeric consensus sequences inflated TCR diversity, with chimeras reaching as high as 47%. Approximately 3.1 recovered TCR RNA copies per cell were obtained by modeling, versus about ten by digital PCR, implying a capture efficiency of 25% to 35%.

The library was obtained by PCR. The sample was run on a NextSeq 500. Preparation of bulk TCR libraries followed a previously described approach, with the TCR primers listed in Table S5. Purification of total RNA was performed with the Qiagen AllPrep DNA/RNA kit. Before analysis, reads from multiple sequencing runs of one library were combined. The authors' pipeline ran thus. Reads were retained only if the reads had an exact TCR constant sequence, and the retained reads were trimmed to 150 nt and grouped according to their 12-nt molecular barcodes. Reads inside each barcode group were sub-clustered using a 15% Levenshtein threshold, and a quality-weighted consensus sequence was constructed for each RNA molecule. Non-functional sequences were removed, as were lower-count sequences one edit away from another. Based on fitting two negative binomial distributions, any barcode sub-cluster with under 20% of the maximum read count was discarded. TCRdb reprocessing: public reads trimmed at Q25 with fastp, clones called with MiXCR, in-frame beta chains kept. Here each entry gathers all rows of one CDR3 protein and keeps the most common genes and DNA. Clone size and V and J calls follow TCRdb, not the original study. Recorded for this sample are some 680,000 distinct CDR3 sequences; 25% of them occurred a single time. The ten top clones hold about 0.8% of the sample.

Libraries of naive CD8 T cells were built from around 20,000 to 1,000,000 sorted cells, with 10%, 30% or 50% of the purified RNA used. Naive CD8 T cells were FACS-sorted as CD8+CD4-CCR7+CD45RA+ on a BD FACSAria II into RLT Plus buffer. To test detection sensitivity, Jurkat RNA equivalent to ten TCR copies was spiked into samples of roughly 18,000-1,100,000 naive CD8 T cells. CD8 T cells were enriched using RosetteSep CD8+ T Cell Enrichment Cocktail and Ficoll-Paque, and the enriched cells then underwent ACK red cell lysis. For CDR1 and CDR2, the germline V gene (reference sequence) lists SEHNR and FQNEAQ. Trimming costs V 2 bases and J 6 bases, and their ends lie 10 bases apart. From its cysteine to its phenylalanine, the CDR3 spans 13 amino acids. Kept here is only the CDR3 DNA, which spans 39 bases and is read in frame from base 1. The table lists this clonotype with many counts. Its antigen remains unidentified. No much larger clonotype is one base removed from it; base qualities were not supplied.

The sequence is built from TRBV7-9 and TRBJ1-1, with no confidently assigned D gene. Sequenced material: naive CD8+ T cells from blood, with Jurkat cell RNA spiked in. Taken with the paper, the label for cell subset or site translates to: FACS-sorted CD8+CD4-CCR7+CD45RA+ naive T cells. The TCR comes from a human donor in good health. Some libraries in this study had Jurkat cell RNA spiked in. The nucleotides read TGTGCCAGCAGCTTACTGCTCCAACCTGAAGCTTTCTTT. It is translated as CASSLLLQPEAFF.